One sample yielded the 26 T cell receptor beta chains listed below, sequenced in a study of blood T cell repertoires in COVID-19. The table came from immunoSEQ multiplex PCR; TCRdb's copy has only in-frame clones and leaves some out. The sample consists of 300,000 or so clones, around 88% of them appearing once. Sequenced: peripheral blood. The origin of the receptors is a woman in her 30s who had recovered from COVID-19.

The chain carries TRBV13 and TRBJ1-2; tentatively, D is TRBD1 (5 bases). This CDR3 spans 14 amino acids. Trimming stripped 5 bases from V and 3 bases from J, with 13 bases between. Per the germline V gene, CDR1 is PRHDT and CDR2 is FYEKMQ (reference sequence). CDR3 sequence: CASSGQGGDYGYTF. The CDR3 DNA is TGTGCCAGCAGCGGGCAGGGTGGGGACTATGGCTACACCTTC. Combining the CDR3 with reference TRBV13 and TRBJ1-2 gives the whole variable domain AAGVIQSPRHLIKEKRETATLKCYPIPRHDTVYWYQQGPGQDPQFLISFYEKMQSDKGSIPDRFSAQQFSDYHSELNMSSLELGDSALYFCASSGQGGDYGYTFGSGTRLTVV.

V and J are TRBV7-2 and TRBJ2-3, with a weak D call TRBD1 (5 bases). Trimming pared 1 base from V and 2 bases from J, leaving 10 bases between. Germline loops: CDR1 SGHTA, CDR2 FQGNSA. The CDR3 contains 15 residues. CDR3 sequence (DNA): TGTGCCAGCAGCTTAGGGCCAGGGTTCACAGATACGCAGTATTTT. Its translation is CASSLGPGFTDTQYF.

The rearrangement links TRBV11-2 to TRBJ2-3, with D possibly TRBD1 on 6 matching bases. Per the germline V gene, CDR1 is SGHAT and CDR2 is FQNNGV. This CDR3 is 15 amino acids long. Trimming pared 6 bases from V and 5 bases from J, leaving 18 bases between. The CDR3 region has the DNA TGTGCCAGCAGTCCAAGGGGGTTTTCAAGAGATACGCAGTATTTT. Its protein product is CASSPRGFSRDTQYF. The variable domain in full, completed from reference TRBV11-2 and TRBJ2-3, reads EAGVAQSPRYKIIEKRQSVAFWCNPISGHATLYWYQQILGQGPKLLIQFQNNGVVDDSQLPKDRFSAERLKGVDSTLKIQPAKLEDSAVYLCASSPRGFSRDTQYFGPGTRLTVL.

About this clone: At one boundary the junction diverges from the germline segment, which might be a read error. The chain has TRBV5-1 and TRBJ1-2, with 9 bases identical to TRBD1. Germline V CDR1 and CDR2: SGHRS, YFSETQ. The CDR3 sequence is 11 residues long. The CDR3 spells CASSNYRGQSF. CDR3 in DNA: TGCGCCAGCAGCAACTACAGGGGGCAGTCCTTC. Complete variable domain (other parts from reference TRBV5-1 and TRBJ1-2): KAGVTQTPRYLIKTRGQQVTLSCSPISGHRSVSWYQQTPGQGLQFLFEYFSETQRNKGNFPGRFSGRQFSNSRSEMNVSTLELGDSALYLCASSNYRGQSFGSGTRLTVV.

The V call is TRBV5-1, the J call TRBJ2-1; 14 bases fit TRBD2. Per the germline V gene, CDR1 is SGHRS and CDR2 is YFSETQ. This CDR3 has 15 residues. The V segment lost 4 bases and the J segment 10 bases; nucleotides outside the gene matches: 7. CDR3 residues: CASSLTSGGAGEQFF. The CDR3, as DNA: TGCGCCAGCAGCCTGACTAGCGGGGGGGCCGGCGAGCAGTTCTTC.

V gene TRBV5-1 combines with J gene TRBJ2-1, with TRBD2 identical over 13 bases. The junction had 8 bases not matched to a gene; V was cut back by 2 bases and J by 9 bases. The CDR3 sequence is 16 residues long. Germline CDR1 is SGHRS and CDR2 is YFSETQ. CDR3 sequence reads: CASSFTTSGGPGEQFF. The CDR3 coding sequence is TGCGCCAGCAGCTTTACGACTAGCGGGGGGCCCGGTGAGCAGTTCTTC.

The chain has TRBV29-1 and TRBJ1-1; D may be TRBD1 (5 bases). The germline CDR1 and CDR2 sequences are SQVTM and ANQGSEA. This CDR3 has 13 residues. V shed 5 bases and J shed 0 bases, with 10 bases lying between them. The DNA of the CDR3 is TGCAGCGTTCCCGGGGGAATGAACACTGAAGCTTTCTTT. Its translation is CSVPGGMNTEAFF.

The chain is built from TRBV4-2 and TRBJ1-6; D call uncertain. V was pared by 0 bases and J by 10 bases, with 13 bases between. This CDR3 has 15 residues. Per the germline V gene, CDR1 is LGHNA and CDR2 is YNFKEQ. The CDR3 DNA follows: TGTGCCAGCAGCCAAGAAGGAACCGGAGGGTCACCCCTCCACTTT. Translated: CASSQEGTGGSPLHF.

This clone was picked up one time. The gene calls are TRBV9 and TRBJ2-7, with D perhaps matching TRBD2 (6 bases). The V gene lost 0 bases and the J gene lost 5 bases, with 15 bases spanning the gap. Germline V CDR1 and CDR2: SGDLS, YYNGEE. The CDR3 spans 15 residues. The CDR3 nucleotides are TGTGCCAGCAGCGTAGTCGGCCGGCCGGGGGACGAGCAGTACTTC. It translates to CASSVVGRPGDEQYF.

The DNA of the CDR3 is TGTGCCAGCAGTGCAACGGGACAGGCCTCCTACGAGCAGTACTTC. The encoded protein is CASSATGQASYEQYF. V is TRBV2 and J is TRBJ2-7; 8 bases match TRBD1. The CDR3 is 15 residues long. The germline gives CDR1 SNHLY, CDR2 FYNNEI. Trimming at V came to 4 bases and at J to 0 bases, leaving 5 bases not matched to a gene. Full variable domain (missing parts from reference TRBV2 and TRBJ2-7): EPEVTQTPSHQVTQMGQEVILRCVPISNHLYFYWYRQILGQKVEFLVSFYNNEISEKSEIFDDQFSVERPDGSNFTLKIRSTKLEDSAMYFCASSATGQASYEQYFGPGTRLTVT.

V is TRBV7-9 and J is TRBJ1-1; D is possibly TRBD1 (6 bases). There are 15 residues in the CDR3. CDR1 and CDR2 (germline): SEHNR, FQNEAQ (reference sequence). V was cut by 3 bases and J by 0 bases, with 11 bases left in between. CDR3 DNA sequence: TGTGCCAGCAGCTTGGGTGGACAGATGAACACTGAAGCTTTCTTT. This codes for CASSLGGQMNTEAFF.

The chain recombines TRBV12-3 or TRBV12-4 with TRBJ2-3; D might be TRBD2 (5 bases). This CDR3 has 13 residues. V was shortened by 3 bases and J by 4 bases, with 8 bases between the two germline ends. In DNA, the CDR3 is TGTGCCAGCAGTTTTGGGAGCGCAGATACGCAGTATTTT. It specifies CASSFGSADTQYF.

This clone was seen only a few times. The chain employs TRBV2 and TRBJ2-2, with 9 bases lining up with TRBD2. CDR3 length: 16 residues. CDR1 SNHLY and CDR2 FYNNEI come from the germline V gene. The ends lost 6 bases at V and 0 bases at J; junction bases unmatched: 5. This CDR3 reads CASSPGLAANTGELFF. CDR3 sequence (DNA): TGTGCCAGCAGCCCGGGACTAGCAGCGAACACCGGGGAGCTGTTTTTT.

The chain joins TRBV5-1 to TRBJ2-5; TRBD1 agrees at 7 bases. The V gene's germline CDR1 is SGHRS and CDR2 YFSETQ. The CDR3 is made up of 16 amino acids. The V and J ends lost 4 bases and 5 bases, in that order; junction bases with no gene match: 14. This CDR3 reads CASSPTTTGVGETQYF. The CDR3 DNA reads TGCGCCAGCAGCCCCACTACCACAGGGGTCGGCGAGACCCAGTACTTC.

This clone has more than one count but fewer than ten. The CDR3 bases are TGTGCCATATCCGAAGGGCAGGGACTCCCCGGGGAGCTGTTTTTT. It yields the protein CAISEGQGLPGELFF. The chain recombines TRBV10-3 with TRBJ2-2; possibly TRBD2 for D (6 bases). V lost 9 bases, J lost 6 bases, and 20 bases lay in between. This CDR3 region has 15 residues. Germline CDR1 and CDR2: ENHRY and SYGVKD.

This clone was counted only a few times. This chain links TRBV7-6 with TRBJ2-3; 7 bases are shared with TRBD2. The V and J ends lost 2 bases and 2 bases, in that order; junction bases with no gene match: 19. CDR3 length: 20 residues. Germline-derived CDR1 and CDR2 are SGHVS and FNYEAQ. This chain's CDR3 is CASSLTGGGSAWLHTDTQYF. CDR3 nucleotides: TGTGCCAGCAGCTTAACGGGCGGGGGATCTGCGTGGCTACACACAGATACGCAGTATTTT.

The chain has TRBV6-2 or TRBV6-3 and TRBJ1-6; no clear D gene. V lost 2 bases to trimming and J lost 10 bases, with 18 bases between them. Germline loops: CDR1 MNHEY, CDR2 SVGEGT. CDR3 length: 16 amino acids. CDR3 sequence reads: CASSYPPPEEESPLHF. The CDR3 region has the DNA TGTGCCAGCAGTTACCCTCCGCCAGAGGAAGAATCACCCCTCCACTTT.

The chain links TRBV28 to TRBJ1-2, with D perhaps TRBD1 (5 bases). Germline V gene sequence: CDR1 MDHEN, CDR2 SYDVKM. Trimming removed 4 bases from V and 1 base from J, with 13 bases in between. The CDR3 is 15 residues long. CDR3 sequence (DNA): TGTGCCAGCAGTTCGGACGACAGTGGTAACTATGGCTACACCTTC. Residues: CASSSDDSGNYGYTF.

The CDR3 loop reads CASSFLQENTEAFF. The CDR3 DNA follows: TGTGCCAGCAGCTTTCTACAGGAGAACACTGAAGCTTTCTTT. The chain is built from TRBV14 and TRBJ1-1, with D possibly being TRBD1 (5 bases). CDR1 SGHDN and CDR2 FVKESK come from the germline V gene. V was clipped by 5 bases and J by 1 base, with 11 bases between them. The CDR3 extends over 14 amino acids. Drawing the rest from reference TRBV14 and TRBJ1-1, the complete variable domain is EAGVTQFPSHSVIEKGQTVTLRCDPISGHDNLYWYRRVMGKEIKFLLHFVKESKQDESGMPNNRFLAERTGGTYSTLKVQPAELEDSGVYFCASSFLQENTEAFFGQGTRLTVV.

J is TRBJ2-2 and V is TRBV5-1; TRBD1 matches 7 bases. In germline, CDR1 is SGHRS, CDR2 YFSETQ. J gave up 5 bases and V 4 bases, and 11 bases lay outside the gene matches. The CDR3 is 16 residues long. The CDR3 DNA is TGCGCCAGCAGCACGGACCTGGGACAGAGGACCGGGGAGCTGTTTTTT. Protein product: CASSTDLGQRTGELFF.

V and J are TRBV5-4 and TRBJ2-6; D is perhaps TRBD1 (6 bases). Trimming left V 6 bases short and J 1 base short, with 11 bases between. The CDR3 length is 15 residues. The V gene's germline CDR1 is SGHNT and CDR2 YYREEE (reference sequence). DNA of the CDR3: TGTGCCAGCACCTACAGGGCTTCTGGGGCCAACGTCCTGACTTTC. Its protein is CASTYRASGANVLTF. Supplemented by reference TRBV5-4 and TRBJ2-6, the full variable domain reads ETGVTQSPTHLIKTRGQQVTLRCSSQSGHNTVSWYQQALGQGPQFIFQYYREEENGRGNFPPRFSGLQFPNYSSELNVNALELDDSALYLCASTYRASGANVLTFGAGSRLTVL.

V usage is TRBV7-9 and J usage is TRBJ1-2; D is perhaps TRBD1 (6 bases). V was shortened by 2 bases and J by 3 bases, with 10 bases between the two germline ends. The CDR3 runs 14 residues. Germline values: CDR1 SEHNR, CDR2 FQNEAQ (reference sequence). The DNA of the CDR3 is TGTGCCAGCAGCTTAAACAGGGTGCACTATGGCTACACCTTC. Its protein is CASSLNRVHYGYTF.

The chain couples TRBV6-5 to TRBJ2-4; 9 nucleotides line up with TRBD1. Trimming removed 4 bases from V and 8 bases from J; junction bases left unmatched: 3. The CDR3 is 13 residues long. The germline CDR1 and CDR2 sequences are MNHEY and SVGAGI. The CDR3: CASSSTGGDIQYF. The CDR3 nucleotides are TGTGCCAGCAGTTCGACAGGGGGGGACATTCAGTACTTC.

The V and J genes are TRBV9 and TRBJ2-7; no firm D call. Looked up from germline, CDR1 is SGDLS and CDR2 is YYNGEE. V was pared by 0 bases and J by 3 bases, with 7 bases between. The CDR3 is 13 amino acids. CDR3 sequence reads: CASSVDPGYEQYF. In DNA form, the CDR3 reads TGTGCCAGCAGCGTAGATCCGGGCTACGAGCAGTACTTC.

V and J are TRBV29-1 and TRBJ2-3; the D is unclear. This CDR3 is 13 amino acids long. Germline V gives CDR1 SQVTM, CDR2 ANQGSEA. V was pared by 8 bases and J by 2 bases, with 14 bases between. For the CDR3, the DNA is TGCAGCTTCGGCGGTCGGATCACAGATACGCAGTATTTT. It yields the protein CSFGGRITDTQYF.

This clone came up once. This chain joins TRBV7-9 and TRBJ1-2, with D possibly being TRBD1 (5 bases). With 4 bases removed from V and 3 bases from J, the gap between germline ends came to 9 bases. Germline CDR1 reads SEHNR; CDR2 reads FQNEAQ (reference sequence). This CDR3 is 13 amino acids long. The CDR3 DNA reads as TGTGCCAGCAGCTGGGGGGGTTACTATGGCTACACCTTC. As protein: CASSWGGYYGYTF.